This TCR beta chain derives from a study of blood T cell repertoires in COVID-19. This CDR3 region has 15 residues. The germline V and J ends were trimmed by 5 bases and 2 bases, with 10 bases remaining between them. The germline V gene has CDR1 SSHAT and CDR2 FNYEAQ (reference sequence). Clones were read by immunoSEQ multiplex PCR, and TCRdb kept only the in-frame ones, dropping some. The sample holds 70,000 to 90,000 clones, less than 90% seen once. The receptor was derived from a man between 60 and 75 years old with acute or convalescent COVID-19. This sequence joins TRBV7-7 and TRBJ2-6, with a possible D match to TRBD2 (5 bases). The sample comprised peripheral blood. The CDR3 loop is CASSPIGAGANVLTF. Written as DNA, the CDR3 is TGTGCCAGCAGCCCCATCGGGGCTGGGGCCAACGTCCTGACTTTC.